These 16 T cell receptor beta chains were all obtained from the same sample, sequenced in a study of identical twins listed by TCRdb under 2016. Libraries were prepared through 5' RACE. Sequencing relied on an Illumina HiSeq 2000. The public sequencing data were trimmed at Q25 with fastp and processed into clonotypes with MiXCR by TCRdb, which kept only in-frame beta chains. Identical CDR3 protein sequences are pooled into one entry, listed with their most common genes and DNA. The sample data list hundreds of thousands of distinct CDR3 sequences, and 8.6% of these were observed just once. The ten largest clones take up 0.75% to 1% of the sample. This sample also appeared in a second study, on yellow fever vaccine responses in identical twins.

The material sequenced was PBMCs. The source is a woman under 30 in good health.

The V gene is TRBV12-3 or TRBV12-4, the J gene TRBJ1-2, with 9 bases that match TRBD1. After removal of 6 bases from V and 4 bases from J, the junction contained 9 bases not matched to a gene. This CDR3 has 15 residues. The CDR3 nucleotides read TGTGCCAGCAGCACACGGGACAGGGAGAGCTATGGCTACACCTTC. This encodes CASSTRDRESYGYTF.

The rearrangement uses TRBV5-1 and TRBJ2-1; TRBD2 is a possible D gene (5 bases). CDR3 length: 15 residues. Trimming shortened V by 2 bases and J by 1 base, and 10 bases separated the two germline ends. Germline assignment: CDR1 SGHRS and CDR2 YFSETQ. CDR3 coding DNA: TGCGCCAGCAGCTTAGGACGGAGGTCCTACAATGAGCAGTTCTTC. Protein: CASSLGRRSYNEQFF.

This clonotype was detected many times. The chain joins TRBV6-1 to TRBJ1-1, with a possible D match to TRBD1 (6 bases). Germline V gene data show CDR1 as MNHNS and CDR2 as SASEGT. Trimming stripped 4 bases from V and 3 bases from J, with 15 bases between. CDR3 length: 15 amino acids. CDR3 residues: CASSGTALPYTEAFF. The CDR3 DNA sequence: TGTGCCAGCAGTGGGACAGCCCTGCCGTACACTGAAGCTTTCTTT.

The chain employs TRBV6-5 and TRBJ1-5, with TRBD1 identical over 7 bases. This CDR3 is 16 amino acids long. The ends lost 6 bases at V and 0 bases at J; junction bases unmatched: 8. CDR1 and CDR2 from the germline V gene are MNHEY and SVGAGI. The CDR3 is CASRLQGLDSNQPQHF. CDR3 nucleotides: TGTGCCAGCAGGTTACAGGGGTTGGATAGCAATCAGCCCCAGCATTTT.

In nucleotides, the CDR3 is TGTGCCAGCAAGGGGCCCAGAGAAAAGGAAAAACTGTTTTTT. Amino acids: CASKGPREKEKLFF. The gene calls are TRBV12-3 or TRBV12-4 and TRBJ1-4; D is perhaps TRBD1 (5 bases). The CDR3 has 14 amino acids. V gave up 7 bases and J gave up 8 bases, with 17 bases separating them.

The chain joins TRBV20-1 to TRBJ2-1; 9 nucleotides match TRBD2. Germline CDR1 is DFQATT and CDR2 is SNEGSKA (reference sequence). The CDR3 length is 13 residues. V trimming: 7 bases; J trimming: 6 bases; junction bases outside the gene matches: 7. The CDR3 region has the DNA TGCAGTGGAGGAGCGGGAGGAGGCAATGAGCAGTTCTTC. Translated: CSGGAGGGNEQFF.

In DNA form, the CDR3 reads TGCAGTGCTAGAGATCTAATACAGGGCACTGAGCAGTTCTTC. Amino acids: CSARDLIQGTEQFF. The gene calls are TRBV20-1 and TRBJ2-1; D perhaps matches TRBD1 (6 bases). This CDR3 region has 14 residues. CDR1 is DFQATT, CDR2 SNEGSKA, per germline (reference sequence). V lost 0 bases and J lost 9, with 15 bases in between.

V is TRBV6-1 and J is TRBJ1-1; the match to TRBD1 covers 7 bases. Germline V gene lookup returns CDR1 MNHNS and CDR2 SASEGT. Unmatched junction bases numbered 11, after V lost 5 bases and J lost 5 bases. This CDR3 is 15 amino acids long. CDR3 in DNA: TGTGCCAGCAGTACCACGGGGCAGGGGGGGACTGAAGCTTTCTTT. Amino acids: CASSTTGQGGTEAFF.

The sample holds a few counts of this clonotype. V and J are TRBV20-1 and TRBJ2-5; 10 bases are shared with TRBD2. The CDR3 has 14 residues. Looked up from germline, CDR1 is DFQATT and CDR2 is SNEGSKA (reference sequence). Trimming cost V 3 bases and J 9 bases; bases outside gene matches: 10. Written as DNA, the CDR3 is TGCAGTGCTAGTCCTAGCGGGGGTGATATGTCCCAGTACTTC. It codes for CSASPSGGDMSQYF.

This clonotype was detected ten times or more. The V gene is TRBV12-3 or TRBV12-4, the J gene TRBJ1-1; D is perhaps TRBD1 (6 bases). Trimming shortened V by 5 bases and J by 2 bases, and 9 bases separated the two germline ends. CDR3 length: 13 amino acids. CDR3 nucleotides: TGTGCCAGCAGTACCAGGGGTAACACTGAAGCTTTCTTT. It is translated as CASSTRGNTEAFF.

V gene TRBV7-9 combines with J gene TRBJ1-3; D is possibly TRBD1 (5 bases). The germline CDR1 and CDR2 sequences are SEHNR and FQNEAQ (reference sequence). With 5 bases removed from V and 5 bases from J, the gap between germline ends came to 13 bases. The CDR3 is 14 residues long. CDR3: CASSDADRRNTIYF. The CDR3 coding sequence is TGTGCCAGCAGCGACGCCGACAGACGAAACACCATATATTTT.

The chain recombines TRBV6-1 with TRBJ2-3, with D tentatively TRBD1 (5 bases). The CDR3 is 17 residues long. Trimming left V 5 bases short and J 6 bases short, with 24 bases between. Germline lookup yields CDR1 MNHNS and CDR2 SASEGT. The CDR3 DNA reads as TGTGCCAGCAGTCCACGACCGGCGGCAGGGCAAGGGGATACGCAGTATTTT. This translates into CASSPRPAAGQGDTQYF.

This sequence joins TRBV5-1 and TRBJ2-7, with D possibly matching TRBD1 (5 bases). The germline CDR1 and CDR2 sequences are SGHRS and YFSETQ. The length of the CDR3 is 14 residues. The germline V and J ends were trimmed by 2 bases and 5 bases, with 14 bases remaining between them. CDR3 sequence: CASSLPRETHEQYF. CDR3 nucleotide sequence: TGCGCCAGCAGCTTACCCAGGGAAACCCACGAGCAGTACTTC.

In its sample, this clonotype was seen a few times. This chain uses TRBV29-1 with TRBJ2-1; 8 bases fit TRBD1. The V segment lost 5 bases and the J segment 7 bases; nucleotides outside the gene matches: 7. The CDR3 sequence is 13 residues long. CDR1 and CDR2 from the germline V gene are SQVTM and ANQGSEA. This chain's CDR3 is CSVSQGVGNEQFF. DNA for the CDR3: TGCAGCGTTTCACAGGGGGTCGGAAATGAGCAGTTCTTC.

This clonotype was counted ten times or more. The chain uses TRBV25-1 and TRBJ2-2, with D possibly TRBD2 on 6 matching bases. Germline V gene sequence: CDR1 MGHDK, CDR2 SYGVNS. The CDR3 is 14 amino acids. Trimming removed 2 bases at V and 8 bases at J, with 12 bases between. CDR3 in DNA: TGTGCCAGCAGTGAAATTAGGGAGGCGGGGGAGCTGTTTTTT. It codes for CASSEIREAGELFF.

The chain has TRBV12-3 or TRBV12-4 and TRBJ2-6; 7 positions agree with TRBD2. The CDR3 consists of 19 residues. The CDR3 region has the DNA TGTACCTTCAGCCTGGGGGTTGGACTAGAGGAGTCTGGGGCCAACGTCCTGACTTTC. This translates into CTFSLGVGLEESGANVLTF.